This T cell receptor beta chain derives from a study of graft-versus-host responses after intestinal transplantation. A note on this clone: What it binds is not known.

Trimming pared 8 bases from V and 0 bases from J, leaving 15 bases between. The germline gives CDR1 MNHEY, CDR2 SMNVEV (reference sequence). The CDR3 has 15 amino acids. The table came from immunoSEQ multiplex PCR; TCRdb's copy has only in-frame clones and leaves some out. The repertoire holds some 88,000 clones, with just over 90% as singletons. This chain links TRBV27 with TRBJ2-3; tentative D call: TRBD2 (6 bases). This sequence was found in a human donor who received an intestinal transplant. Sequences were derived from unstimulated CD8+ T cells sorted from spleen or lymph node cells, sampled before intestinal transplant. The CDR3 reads CASRRAGVSTDTQYF. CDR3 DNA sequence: TGTGCCAGCCGGAGGGCGGGCGTTAGCACAGATACGCAGTATTTT.